The 30 T cell receptor beta chains given below trace back to one sample, sequenced in a study of shared clonotypes between healthy human individuals. Assay: immunoSEQ multiplex PCR; the TCRdb copy retains only in-frame clones and omits some. The repertoire holds millions of clones, with 85% to 95% as singletons. Input material: naive CD4+ T cells sorted from blood. Subset noted: CD45RA+ positively selected. These receptors were taken from a man aged 18-30 years in good health.

The count of this clone is one. The V and J genes are TRBV2 and TRBJ1-5, with 7 bases that match TRBD1. Germline loops: CDR1 SNHLY, CDR2 FYNNEI. V shed 6 bases, J shed 7 bases, and the junction held 12 bases outside the gene matches. The CDR3 loop spans 15 amino acids. For the CDR3, the DNA is TGTGCCAGCAGCGGGGGACAGAGCTCCCAACAGCCCCAGCATTTT. Its translation: CASSGGQSSQQPQHF.

This clone has a single count. DNA for the CDR3: TGCGCCAGCAGCCAAGGCGGCACTAGCGGGAGACAGGAGACCCAGTACTTC. Translating gives CASSQGGTSGRQETQYF. The chain uses TRBV4-1 and TRBJ2-5, with TRBD2 matching 11 bases. CDR1 and CDR2 (germline): MGHRA, YSYEKL. Trimming cost V 1 base and J 5 bases; bases outside gene matches: 9. The CDR3 sequence is 17 residues long.

This sequence joins TRBV2 and TRBJ2-2; 10 nucleotides agree with TRBD1. The germline V gene encodes CDR1 SNHLY and CDR2 FYNNEI. The CDR3 extends over 15 amino acids. Trimming at V came to 6 bases and at J to 6 bases, leaving 7 bases not matched to a gene. The CDR3 is CASSWDRGGAGELFF. The CDR3 DNA sequence: TGTGCCAGCAGCTGGGACAGGGGAGGCGCCGGGGAGCTGTTTTTT.

Comment on this clone: Other nucleotide sequences from this sample produce the same CDR3. This chain connects TRBV6-5 to TRBJ2-7; D may be TRBD1 (5 bases). Germline V CDR1 and CDR2: MNHEY, SVGAGI. CDR3 length: 14 amino acids. V was cut by 5 bases and J by 0 bases, with 11 bases left in between. The CDR3 DNA reads TGTGCCAGCAGTAGGGGCCGCAGCTCCTACGAGCAGTACTTC. Amino acids: CASSRGRSSYEQYF.

The chain uses TRBV5-5 and TRBJ2-7; D not resolved. Germline V gene lookup returns CDR1 SGHKS and CDR2 YYEKEE (reference sequence). The CDR3 is 14 residues long. Trimming shortened V by 1 base and J by 1 base, and 9 bases separated the two germline ends. The CDR3 reads CASSLYGPSYEQYF. CDR3 nucleotides: TGTGCCAGCAGCTTGTACGGGCCTTCCTACGAGCAGTACTTC.

Points on this clone: The same CDR3 arises from other DNA sequences in this sample as well. This chain connects TRBV29-1 to TRBJ2-7; 7 bases fit TRBD2. The germline gives CDR1 SQVTM, CDR2 ANQGSEA. The ends lost 4 bases at V and 1 base at J; junction bases unmatched: 1. The CDR3 length is 12 residues. CDR3 DNA sequence: TGCAGCGTTGCGGGGGGTTCCTACGAGCAGTACTTC. This codes for CSVAGGSYEQYF.

This clone was observed a single time. J is TRBJ1-1 and V is TRBV7-8; weak D call: TRBD1 (5 bases). V gave up 5 bases and J gave up 0 bases, with 13 bases separating them. This CDR3 is built from 15 residues. Per the germline V gene, CDR1 is SGHVS and CDR2 is FQNEAQ. CDR3 in amino acids: CASSATGTVNTEAFF. The DNA for the CDR3 is TGTGCCAGCAGCGCCACCGGGACGGTGAACACTGAAGCTTTCTTT.

The chain has TRBV25-1 and TRBJ1-2, with D perhaps TRBD1 (5 bases). Per the germline V gene, CDR1 is MGHDK and CDR2 is SYGVNS. The CDR3 totals 12 residues. V lost 5 bases and J 4 bases, leaving 8 bases between the germline ends. CDR3 DNA sequence: TGTGCCAGCAGTCGTGACAGCTATGGCTACACCTTC. The encoded protein is CASSRDSYGYTF.

The CDR3 here is CASSLSWGANQPQHF. As DNA, the CDR3 is TGTGCCAGCAGTTTATCCTGGGGGGCGAATCAGCCCCAGCATTTT. V is TRBV27 and J is TRBJ1-5; D is possibly TRBD1 (6 bases). Germline CDR1 is MNHEY and CDR2 is SMNVEV (reference sequence). CDR3 length: 15 residues. Trimming took off 0 bases at V and 4 bases at J, with 10 bases between the two ends.

The chain carries TRBV6-6 and TRBJ1-5; D unclear. The CDR3 runs 14 residues. Germline V gives CDR1 MNHNY, CDR2 SVGAGI (reference sequence). V dropped 7 bases and J dropped 3 bases, with 13 bases sitting between them. The CDR3 is CASKGNGDNQPQHF. The CDR3 DNA sequence: TGTGCCAGCAAAGGTAACGGGGACAATCAGCCCCAGCATTTT.

This chain's CDR3 is CASRGWTEDTGELFF. The CDR3 DNA sequence: TGTGCCAGCAGAGGGTGGACTGAAGACACCGGGGAGCTGTTTTTT. The rearrangement joins TRBV6-5 to TRBJ2-2; a weak D match, TRBD2 (5 bases). The CDR3 is 15 amino acids. The V end was cut by 6 bases, the J end by 3 bases, with 14 bases between. Germline V gene sequence: CDR1 MNHEY, CDR2 SVGAGI.

In regard to this clone: The sample has other DNA sequences that encode this CDR3 too. The chain recombines TRBV5-1 with TRBJ2-1; D remains unclear. The germline V gene encodes CDR1 SGHRS and CDR2 YFSETQ. The CDR3 length is 14 residues. V lost 0 bases, J lost 5 bases, and 9 bases lay in between. The CDR3 bases are TGCGCCAGCAGCTTGGGAGGCACAAACAATGAGCAGTTCTTC. It is translated as CASSLGGTNNEQFF. Using reference TRBV5-1 and TRBJ2-1 for the parts outside the CDR3, the full variable domain is KAGVTQTPRYLIKTRGQQVTLSCSPISGHRSVSWYQQTPGQGLQFLFEYFSETQRNKGNFPGRFSGRQFSNSRSEMNVSTLELGDSALYLCASSLGGTNNEQFFGPGTRLTVL.

The chain employs TRBV6-5 and TRBJ1-2; possibly TRBD1 for D (5 bases). The CDR3 consists of 15 residues. Germline V CDR1 and CDR2: MNHEY, SVGAGI. V lost 2 bases, J lost 4 bases, and 14 bases lay in between. The CDR3 loop is CASSYAVGAPYGYTF. The CDR3 DNA reads as TGTGCCAGCAGTTACGCCGTTGGGGCGCCCTATGGCTACACCTTC.

The genes are TRBV30 and TRBJ2-2, with D tentatively TRBD2 (5 bases). The CDR3 has 15 residues. V lost 1 base, J lost 5 bases, and 14 bases lay in between. CDR1 GTSNPN and CDR2 SVGIG come from the germline V gene (reference sequence). As DNA, the CDR3 is TGTGCCTGGAGTGCAGGACTGGGCCTTACCGGGGAGCTGTTTTTT. Translating it yields CAWSAGLGLTGELFF.

The CDR3 reads CASSLGSGSNSPLHF. In nucleotides, the CDR3 is TGTGCCAGCAGCTTAGGGTCAGGGAGTAATTCACCCCTCCACTTT. This sequence joins TRBV11-2 and TRBJ1-6; a weak D match, TRBD1 (5 bases). Trimming left V 1 base short and J 6 bases short, with 10 bases between. The germline V gene encodes CDR1 SGHAT and CDR2 FQNNGV. This CDR3 region has 15 residues.

The V and J genes are TRBV11-2 and TRBJ2-6; maybe TRBD2 (6 bases). The CDR3 runs to 16 residues. Germline V gives CDR1 SGHAT, CDR2 FQNNGV. Trimming pared 5 bases from V and 2 bases from J, leaving 13 bases between. CDR3 amino acids: CASSNPGRTGANVLTF. As DNA, the CDR3 is TGTGCCAGCAGCAACCCAGGGAGGACTGGGGCCAACGTCCTGACTTTC.

The chain carries TRBV5-4 and TRBJ2-5, with 7 bases matching TRBD2. The V gene's germline CDR1 is SGHNT and CDR2 YYREEE (reference sequence). This CDR3 has 15 residues. V trimming: 3 bases; J trimming: 3 bases; junction bases outside the gene matches: 8. The CDR3 bases are TGTGCCAGCAGCTCCCGTGGGGAGGGGAAAGAGACCCAGTACTTC. Translation gives CASSSRGEGKETQYF.

V gene TRBV19 combines with J gene TRBJ2-7; 8 bases are a match to TRBD1. The CDR3 contains 13 residues. V lost 4 bases to trimming and J lost 3 bases; unmatched junction nucleotides: 2. Germline V gives CDR1 LNHDA, CDR2 SQIVND (reference sequence). Written as DNA, the CDR3 is TGTGCCAGTAGTAAAGGGACAGGCTACGAGCAGTACTTC. It yields the protein CASSKGTGYEQYF.

This chain uses TRBV6-6 with TRBJ1-2, with 8 nucleotides matching TRBD1. This CDR3 comprises 16 residues. The junction had 6 bases not matched to a gene; V was cut back by 0 bases and J by 3 bases. From germline, CDR1 is MNHNY and CDR2 SVGAGI (reference sequence). The CDR3 bases are TGTGCCAGCAGTTACTCAGACGCGGACAGGGACTATGGCTACACCTTC. Amino acids: CASSYSDADRDYGYTF.

This chain joins TRBV11-3 and TRBJ2-3; tentatively, D is TRBD2 (6 bases). Trimming took 5 bases from V and 6 from J, leaving 18 bases between them. CDR1 is SGHNT, CDR2 YENEEA, per germline. There are 15 residues in the CDR3. DNA of the CDR3: TGTGCCAGCAGCAAAAGGGGACTGACTACGGATACGCAGTATTTT. Protein: CASSKRGLTTDTQYF.

DNA for the CDR3: TGCGCCAGCAGACACAGGGAGACTTCCTACGAGCAGTACTTC. This sequence encodes CASRHRETSYEQYF. The chain couples TRBV4-1 to TRBJ2-7, with TRBD1 as a possible D gene (6 bases). The CDR3 spans 14 residues. CDR1 is MGHRA and CDR2 is YSYEKL in the germline V gene. V gave up 6 bases and J gave up 1 base, with 13 bases separating them.

The chain combines TRBV27 with TRBJ2-1; 10 nucleotides align to TRBD2. The CDR3 is 16 amino acids. J lost 2 bases, V lost 5 bases, and 6 bases had no gene match. Per germline, CDR1 MNHEY and CDR2 SMNVEV (reference sequence). CDR3 sequence: CASSRPSGGAYNEQFF. The CDR3 DNA follows: TGTGCCAGCAGTAGGCCCAGCGGGGGGGCCTACAATGAGCAGTTCTTC.

The chain has TRBV4-3 and TRBJ1-6; D gene uncertain. The germline CDR1 and CDR2 sequences are LGHNA and YSLEER. The germline V and J ends were trimmed by 1 base and 6 bases, with 13 bases remaining between them. CDR3 length: 16 residues. The CDR3, as DNA: TGCGCCAGCAGCCAAGTTTCCTTCGAGGGTAATTCACCCCTCCACTTT. Amino acid sequence: CASSQVSFEGNSPLHF.

The genes are TRBV11-2 and TRBJ2-1; 8 bases match TRBD2. Per the germline V gene, CDR1 is SGHAT and CDR2 is FQNNGV. Unmatched junction bases numbered 6, after V lost 5 bases and J lost 3 bases. The CDR3 totals 15 residues. The CDR3 protein is CASSQVSGSYNEQFF. The CDR3 region has the DNA TGTGCCAGCAGCCAAGTCAGCGGGAGCTACAATGAGCAGTTCTTC.

The chain uses TRBV10-3 and TRBJ1-2; 7 bases map to TRBD1. This CDR3 region has 12 residues. V shed 5 bases, J shed 8 bases, and the junction held 5 bases outside the gene matches. The germline V gene has CDR1 ENHRY and CDR2 SYGVKD. CDR3 sequence (DNA): TGTGCCATCAGTCGACAGGGCAGGGGCTACACCTTC. Its protein is CAISRQGRGYTF.

The chain joins TRBV5-4 to TRBJ1-2; 7 nucleotides align to TRBD1. The junction had 2 bases not matched to a gene; V was cut back by 3 bases and J by 3 bases. The CDR3 spans 13 residues. Germline CDR1 is SGHNT and CDR2 is YYREEE (reference sequence). CDR3 amino acids: CASSSGGDYGYTF. The DNA for the CDR3 is TGTGCCAGCAGCTCAGGGGGGGACTATGGCTACACCTTC.

The chain couples TRBV5-6 to TRBJ1-5; D might be TRBD1 (5 bases). From germline, CDR1 is SGHDT and CDR2 YYEEEE. The CDR3 has 14 amino acids. Trimming stripped 1 base from V and 4 bases from J, with 9 bases between. CDR3 region: CASSLRGVNQPQHF. CDR3 DNA: TGTGCCAGCAGCTTGAGAGGGGTAAATCAGCCCCAGCATTTT.

The V gene is TRBV7-9, the J gene TRBJ2-3, with 8 bases that match TRBD1. V lost 4 bases, J lost 1 base, and 7 bases stayed unmatched. The germline gives CDR1 SEHNR, CDR2 FQNEAQ (reference sequence). CDR3 length equals 16 residues. This chain's CDR3 is CASSSGQVLGTDTQYF. The CDR3 bases are TGTGCCAGCAGCTCGGGACAGGTTTTGGGCACAGATACGCAGTATTTT. The whole variable domain, remainder taken from reference TRBV7-9 and TRBJ2-3, is DTGVSQNPRHKITKRGQNVTFRCDPISEHNRLYWYRQTLGQGPEFLTYFQNEAQLEKSRLLSDRFSAERPKGSFSTLEIQRTEQGDSAMYLCASSSGQVLGTDTQYFGPGTRLTVL.

This clone was recorded only once. Other DNA variants within this sample encode the same CDR3. CDR3 sequence: CASSEGTGSYEQYF. DNA for the CDR3: TGTGCCAGCAGTGAGGGGACAGGGTCCTACGAGCAGTACTTC. The chain is built from TRBV6-1 and TRBJ2-7; the match to TRBD1 covers 9 bases. Trimming took 3 bases from V and 1 from J; bases not matched to a gene: 1. Germline assignment: CDR1 MNHNS and CDR2 SASEGT. The CDR3 runs to 14 residues.

This chain uses TRBV4-1 with TRBJ2-3; 10 bases map to TRBD2. CDR1 and CDR2 from the germline V gene are MGHRA and YSYEKL. The trim removed 4 bases at V and 2 bases at J, leaving 6 bases unmatched. CDR3 length equals 16 residues. CDR3 bases: TGCGCCAGCAGCCTCGGGACTAGCGAAAACACAGATACGCAGTATTTT. This gives the protein CASSLGTSENTDTQYF.